The 20 T cell receptor beta chains below come from one sample, sequenced in a study of T cell repertoires in cytomegalovirus infection. One entry per CDR3 protein results from TCRdb running MiXCR on the reads. The table includes just over 450,000 distinct CDR3 sequences, under 55% detected once. These receptors' antigens are unknown. The specimen was cultured PBMCs, collected from culture after CMV antigen stimulation. The receptors derive from a human donor in good health (CMV status not recorded). Some clones in this sample may be carry-over from other donors' samples.

The chain carries TRBV6-1 and TRBJ1-1, with D perhaps TRBD1 (6 bases). Trimming stripped 6 bases from V and 0 bases from J, with 14 bases between. Germline lookup yields CDR1 MNHNS and CDR2 SASEGT. The CDR3 covers 15 residues. CDR3 DNA: TGTGCCAGCAGCGCCCTGGGGGCTCTGAACACTGAAGCTTTCTTT. Translated: CASSALGALNTEAFF.

The chain recombines TRBV19 with TRBJ1-1; a possible D gene is TRBD1 (5 bases). CDR3 length: 13 amino acids. The V gene lost 7 bases and the J gene lost 4 bases, with 13 bases spanning the gap. Germline loops: CDR1 LNHDA, CDR2 SQIVND (reference sequence). The CDR3 sequence: CASKAGSGTEAFF. In nucleotides, the CDR3 is TGTGCCAGTAAGGCAGGGTCCGGCACTGAAGCTTTCTTT.

The chain joins TRBV20-1 to TRBJ2-1; 13 bases agree with TRBD2. Germline CDR1 DFQATT, CDR2 SNEGSKA (reference sequence). V lost 0 bases, J lost 16 bases, and 6 bases stayed unmatched. The CDR3 is 13 residues long. The CDR3 region is CSARDPTSGRAFF. The CDR3 DNA sequence: TGCAGTGCTAGAGACCCCACTAGCGGGAGGGCCTTCTTC.

The chain joins TRBV11-2 to TRBJ2-2; tentatively, D is TRBD2 (7 bases). The germline CDR1 and CDR2 sequences are SGHAT and FQNNGV. V lost 8 bases, J lost 4 bases, and 20 bases lay in between. CDR3 length: 16 residues. CDR3 DNA: TGTGCCAGCGCGGGGGCTAGCAGTAGATTCACCGGGGAGCTGTTTTTT. It yields the protein CASAGASSRFTGELFF.

In this sample, this clonotype turned up a few times. The V call is TRBV6-1, the J call TRBJ2-1, with D perhaps being TRBD1 or TRBD2 (6 bases each). V was clipped by 10 bases and J by 4 bases, with 20 bases between them. Germline CDR1 MNHNS, CDR2 SASEGT. The CDR3 covers 15 residues. The DNA for the CDR3 is TGTGCCACCTGGGGGGCACATGGGGGTTACAATGAGCAGTTCTTC. Residues: CATWGAHGGYNEQFF.

V usage is TRBV6-1 and J usage is TRBJ2-3; tentative D call: TRBD2 (5 bases). CDR1 is MNHNS, CDR2 SASEGT, per germline. The germline V and J ends were trimmed by 1 base and 5 bases, with 13 bases remaining between them. The CDR3 totals 15 residues. In DNA, the CDR3 is TGTGCCAGCAGTGAAGGAGGGTCAGCTGGAGATACGCAGTATTTT. Amino acid sequence: CASSEGGSAGDTQYF.

The chain links TRBV6-2 or TRBV6-3 to TRBJ2-2; D unclear. Per the germline V gene, CDR1 is MNHEY and CDR2 is SVGEGT. The CDR3 sequence is 14 residues long. Trimming pared 5 bases from V and 0 bases from J, leaving 7 bases between. In DNA, the CDR3 is TGTGCCAGCAGTGGCTCTACGAACACCGGGGAGCTGTTTTTT. Amino acid sequence: CASSGSTNTGELFF.

The chain recombines TRBV5-4 with TRBJ2-7, with D possibly matching TRBD2 (5 bases). Trimming took off 4 bases at V and 5 bases at J, with 10 bases between the two ends. Germline V gene lookup returns CDR1 SGHNT and CDR2 YYREEE (reference sequence). This CDR3 region has 12 residues. The CDR3 coding sequence is TGTGCCAGCAGCCTGGAGGAAAACGAGCAGTACTTC. Protein: CASSLEENEQYF. Full variable domain (rest looked up from reference TRBV5-4 and TRBJ2-7): ETGVTQSPTHLIKTRGQQVTLRCSSQSGHNTVSWYQQALGQGPQFIFQYYREEENGRGNFPPRFSGLQFPNYSSELNVNALELDDSALYLCASSLEENEQYFGPGTRLTVT.

The chain joins TRBV20-1 to TRBJ2-7; TRBD1 aligns across 9 bases. With 3 bases clipped from V and 1 base from J, the junction kept 4 bases outside the gene matches. This CDR3 contains 14 residues. CDR1 and CDR2 (germline): DFQATT, SNEGSKA (reference sequence). CDR3 nucleotides: TGCAGTGCTAGTCGGGGACAGGGTTCCTACGAGCAGTACTTC. Translated, it gives CSASRGQGSYEQYF.

This clonotype was seen a few times. The genes are TRBV10-3 and TRBJ1-1; D ambiguous. Trimming took 5 bases from V and 2 from J, leaving 12 bases between them. The CDR3 extends over 14 amino acids. CDR1 is ENHRY, CDR2 SYGVKD, per germline. The CDR3 is CAISPRTGNTEAFF. For the CDR3, the DNA is TGTGCCATCAGTCCGAGGACGGGAAACACTGAAGCTTTCTTT.

V gene TRBV2 combines with J gene TRBJ2-1, with D possibly TRBD2 on 7 matching bases. Germline V gene sequence: CDR1 SNHLY, CDR2 FYNNEI. This CDR3 contains 16 residues. V was clipped by 3 bases and J by 6 bases, with 18 bases between them. DNA for the CDR3: TGTGCCAGCAGTGAGGTGGGAGGGAAGGGGGTCAATGAGCAGTTCTTC. Translated: CASSEVGGKGVNEQFF.

The chain uses TRBV11-3 and TRBJ2-7; 9 bases agree with TRBD1. CDR1 is SGHNT and CDR2 is YENEEA in the germline V gene. The CDR3 extends over 13 amino acids. Trimming removed 5 bases from V and 6 bases from J; junction bases left unmatched: 5. The CDR3 coding sequence is TGTGCCAGCAGCCGGGACAGGGAGGGCGAGCAGTACTTC. It codes for CASSRDREGEQYF. The full variable domain, rest sourced from reference TRBV11-3 and TRBJ2-7, is EAGVVQSPRYKIIEKKQPVAFWCNPISGHNTLYWYLQNLGQGPELLIRYENEEAVDDSQLPKDRFSAERLKGVDSTLKIQPAELGDSAVYLCASSRDREGEQYFGPGTRLTVT.

This clonotype was seen a few times. The chain is built from TRBV5-6 and TRBJ2-5; 12 nucleotides align to TRBD2. The CDR3 totals 15 residues. CDR1 and CDR2 from the germline V gene are SGHDT and YYEEEE. V gave up 4 bases and J gave up 2 bases; unmatched junction bases: 3. The CDR3 loop is CASSKGLAGQETQYF. CDR3 DNA: TGTGCCAGCAGCAAGGGACTAGCGGGTCAAGAGACCCAGTACTTC.

A few counts support this clonotype. The rearrangement joins TRBV7-2 to TRBJ2-3; D is ambiguous. Germline V gene lookup returns CDR1 SGHTA and CDR2 FQGNSA. The V end was cut by 5 bases, the J end by 6 bases, with 12 bases between. The CDR3 covers 13 residues. The CDR3 nucleotides are TGTGCCAGCAGCCGAAGCGATTTTGATACGCAGTATTTT. This gives the protein CASSRSDFDTQYF.

V usage is TRBV28 and J usage is TRBJ1-3; 11 bases are a match to TRBD1. V dropped 6 bases and J dropped 5; count of bases not matched to a gene: 6. The CDR3 sequence is 15 residues long. The germline V gene has CDR1 MDHEN and CDR2 SYDVKM. CDR3 nucleotide sequence: TGTGCCAGCAGGCGGGACAGGGGGTTCCGAAACACCATATATTTT. This gives the protein CASRRDRGFRNTIYF.

The CDR3 DNA is TGTGCCAGCAGTGTCCACTACAATGAGCAGTTCTTC. Translated: CASSVHYNEQFF. The chain couples TRBV6-1 to TRBJ2-1; D gene ambiguous. Germline loops: CDR1 MNHNS, CDR2 SASEGT. Trimming pared 4 bases from V and 3 bases from J, leaving 4 bases between. The CDR3 sequence is 12 residues long.

This clonotype was detected only a few times. The gene calls are TRBV7-6 and TRBJ2-3; maybe TRBD2 (6 bases). Trimming pared 1 base from V and 5 bases from J, leaving 16 bases between. Germline CDR1 is SGHVS and CDR2 is FNYEAQ. This CDR3 region has 16 residues. CDR3 DNA: TGTGCCAGCAGCTTAGAGCCGGCTAGCGTTTTAGATACGCAGTATTTT. Its translation is CASSLEPASVLDTQYF.

The chain combines TRBV3-1 with TRBJ2-1; D not certain. The CDR3 length is 13 residues. Germline-derived CDR1 and CDR2 are LGHDT and YNNKEL (reference sequence). V was pared by 4 bases and J by 1 base, with 5 bases between. Here the CDR3 DNA reads TGTGCCAGCAGCCCGGAATCCTACAATGAGCAGTTCTTC. It encodes CASSPESYNEQFF.

This chain joins TRBV2 and TRBJ2-7; 7 nucleotides line up with TRBD1. CDR3 length: 12 amino acids. Per the germline V gene, CDR1 is SNHLY and CDR2 is FYNNEI. With 4 bases clipped from V and 6 bases from J, the junction kept 3 bases outside the gene matches. The CDR3 sequence is CASSGTGREQYF. CDR3 bases: TGTGCCAGCAGTGGGACAGGCCGCGAGCAGTACTTC.

The V call is TRBV12-3 or TRBV12-4, the J call TRBJ2-1; possible D gene TRBD2, 6 bases. The CDR3 loop spans 14 amino acids. V was trimmed by 3 bases and J by 8 bases, leaving 14 bases between them. CDR3 region: CASSFGGVDDEQFF. The CDR3 DNA reads TGTGCCAGCAGTTTCGGCGGGGTGGATGATGAGCAGTTCTTC.